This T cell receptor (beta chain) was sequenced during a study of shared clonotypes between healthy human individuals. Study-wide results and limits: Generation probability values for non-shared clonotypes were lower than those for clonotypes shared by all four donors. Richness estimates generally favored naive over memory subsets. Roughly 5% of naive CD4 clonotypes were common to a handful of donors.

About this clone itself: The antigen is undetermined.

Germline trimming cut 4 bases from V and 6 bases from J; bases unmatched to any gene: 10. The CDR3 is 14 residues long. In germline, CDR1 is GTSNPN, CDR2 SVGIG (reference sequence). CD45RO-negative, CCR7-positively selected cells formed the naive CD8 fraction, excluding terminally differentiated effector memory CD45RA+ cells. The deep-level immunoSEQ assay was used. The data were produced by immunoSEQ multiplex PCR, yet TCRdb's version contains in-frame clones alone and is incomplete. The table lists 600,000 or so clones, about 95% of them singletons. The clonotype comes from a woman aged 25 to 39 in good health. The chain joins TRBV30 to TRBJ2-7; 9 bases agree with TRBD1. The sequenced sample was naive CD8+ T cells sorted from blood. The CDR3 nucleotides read TGTGCCTGGACACCCGGGACAGGGAGTTCCGAGCAGTACTTC. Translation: CAWTPGTGSSEQYF. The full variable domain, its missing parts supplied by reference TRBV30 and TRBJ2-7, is SQTIHQWPATLVQPVGSPLSLECTVEGTSNPNLYWYRQAAGRGLQLLFYSVGIGQISSEVPQNLSASRPQDRQFILSSKKLLLSDSGFYLCAWTPGTGSSEQYFGPGTRLTVT.